This T cell receptor (beta chain) was sequenced in a study of T cells in Graves' hyperthyroidism and ophthalmopathy. The length of the CDR3 is 15 residues. The ends were cut back, 8 bases at V and 3 bases at J, with 19 bases in the middle. Germline V CDR1 and CDR2: SEHNR, FQNEAQ (reference sequence). Amplification of TCR beta CDR3 regions used RNA as the template. First-round RT-PCR of the TCR CDR3 relied on the HTBI primer set. TCRdb reprocessed the multiplex PCR reads with MiXCR, giving one entry per CDR3 protein. The sample lists a few hundred thousand distinct CDR3 sequences; approximately 23% were seen once. The table lists this clonotype with many counts. The antigen is unknown. Under 3 months was the duration of disease in ophthalmopathy patients, who also had a Clinical Activity Score of at least 3 and a NOSPECS grade of at least 4. Regarding the study as a whole: Before onset, by a median of 6.5 months, the model predicted ophthalmopathy. Most clonotypes that expanded in the thyroid above 0.001 also showed up in blood.

The chain recombines TRBV7-9 with TRBJ1-1; TRBD1 is a possible D gene (6 bases). The sample was blood. The sequence derives from a man in his thirties or forties with Graves' ophthalmopathy. The CDR3 sequence: CASQGQSRSYTEAFF. The CDR3 DNA reads as TGTGCCAGCCAGGGGCAGTCGAGGTCTTACACTGAAGCTTTCTTT.